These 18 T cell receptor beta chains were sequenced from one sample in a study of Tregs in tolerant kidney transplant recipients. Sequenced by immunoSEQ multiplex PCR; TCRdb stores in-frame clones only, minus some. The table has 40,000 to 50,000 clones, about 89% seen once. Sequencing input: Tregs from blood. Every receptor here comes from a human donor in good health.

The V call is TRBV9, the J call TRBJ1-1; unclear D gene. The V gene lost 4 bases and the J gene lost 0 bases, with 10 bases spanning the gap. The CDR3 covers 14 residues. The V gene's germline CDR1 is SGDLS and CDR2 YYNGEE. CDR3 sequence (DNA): TGTGCCAGCAGCCTTCGGCCGTTGAACACTGAAGCTTTCTTT. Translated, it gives CASSLRPLNTEAFF.

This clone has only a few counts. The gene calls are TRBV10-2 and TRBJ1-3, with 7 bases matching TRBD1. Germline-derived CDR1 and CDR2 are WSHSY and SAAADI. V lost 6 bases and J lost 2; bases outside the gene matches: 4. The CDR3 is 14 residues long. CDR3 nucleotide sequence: TGCGCCAGCAGCGCACAGGGGACTGGAAACACCATATATTTT. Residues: CASSAQGTGNTIYF.

The CDR3 is CASRRTVNYGYTF. The CDR3 DNA reads TGTGCCAGCAGAAGGACGGTCAACTATGGCTACACCTTC. The chain joins TRBV6-5 to TRBJ1-2; D gene unclear. Germline V gene lookup returns CDR1 MNHEY and CDR2 SVGAGI. The CDR3 totals 13 residues. Trimming left V 6 bases short and J 2 bases short, with 10 bases between.

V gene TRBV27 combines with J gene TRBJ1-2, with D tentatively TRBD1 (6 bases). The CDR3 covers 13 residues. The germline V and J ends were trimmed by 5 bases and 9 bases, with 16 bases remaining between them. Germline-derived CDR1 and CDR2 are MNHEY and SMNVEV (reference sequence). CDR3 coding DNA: TGTGCCAGCAGTCCTGGGGACAACTGGCGCTACACCTTC. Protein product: CASSPGDNWRYTF.

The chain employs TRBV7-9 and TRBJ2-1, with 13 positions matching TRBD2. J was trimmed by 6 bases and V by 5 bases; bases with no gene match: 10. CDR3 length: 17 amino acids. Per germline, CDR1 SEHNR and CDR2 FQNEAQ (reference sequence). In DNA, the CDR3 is TGTGCCAGCAGCGAAACTAGCGGGAGGGCCTCGGGCAATGAGCAGTTCTTC. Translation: CASSETSGRASGNEQFF.

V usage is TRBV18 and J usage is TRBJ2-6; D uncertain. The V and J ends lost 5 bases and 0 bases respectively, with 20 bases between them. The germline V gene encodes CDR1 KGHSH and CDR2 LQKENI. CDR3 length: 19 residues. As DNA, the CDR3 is TGTGCCAGCTCATACTTTCTTGTCCCCCAACTCTCTGGGGCCAACGTCCTGACTTTC. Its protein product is CASSYFLVPQLSGANVLTF. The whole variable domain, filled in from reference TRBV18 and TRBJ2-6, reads NAGVMQNPRHLVRRRGQEARLRCSPMKGHSHVYWYRQLPEEGLKFMVYLQKENIIDESGMPKERFSAEFPKEGPSILRIQQVVRGDSAAYFCASSYFLVPQLSGANVLTFGAGSRLTVL.

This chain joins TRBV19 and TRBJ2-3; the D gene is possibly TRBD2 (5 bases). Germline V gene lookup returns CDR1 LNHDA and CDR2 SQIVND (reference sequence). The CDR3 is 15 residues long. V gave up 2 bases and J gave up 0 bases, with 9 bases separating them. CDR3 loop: CASSILGGSTDTQYF. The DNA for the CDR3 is TGTGCCAGTAGTATACTGGGCGGGAGCACAGATACGCAGTATTTT. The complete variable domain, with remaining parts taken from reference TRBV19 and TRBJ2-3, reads DGGITQSPKYLFRKEGQNVTLSCEQNLNHDAMYWYRQDPGQGLRLIYYSQIVNDFQKGDIAEGYSVSREKKESFPLTVTSAQKNPTAFYLCASSILGGSTDTQYFGPGTRLTVL.

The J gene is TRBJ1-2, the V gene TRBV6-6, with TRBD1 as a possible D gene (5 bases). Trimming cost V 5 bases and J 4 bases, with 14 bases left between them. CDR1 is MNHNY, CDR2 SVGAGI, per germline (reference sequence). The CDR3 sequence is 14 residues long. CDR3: CASSPGHYLYGYTF. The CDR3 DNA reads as TGTGCCAGCAGTCCCGGACACTACCTCTATGGCTACACCTTC.

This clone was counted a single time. CDR3 coding DNA: TGTGCCAGCAGCTTGACCCGTTCTGGTACGCAGTATTTT. It codes for CASSLTRSGTQYF. This chain links TRBV7-3 with TRBJ2-3; no definite D call. Germline V gene lookup returns CDR1 SGHTA and CDR2 FQGTGA. V lost 3 bases and J lost 8, with 12 bases in between. CDR3 length: 13 residues.

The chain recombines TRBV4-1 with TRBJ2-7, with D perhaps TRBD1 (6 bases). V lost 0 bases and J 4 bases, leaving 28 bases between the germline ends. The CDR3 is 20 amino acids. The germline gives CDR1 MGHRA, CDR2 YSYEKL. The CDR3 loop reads CASSQEILLARDRRYYEQYF. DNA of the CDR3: TGCGCCAGCAGCCAAGAAATCCTTCTGGCCCGCGACAGGCGCTATTACGAGCAGTACTTC.

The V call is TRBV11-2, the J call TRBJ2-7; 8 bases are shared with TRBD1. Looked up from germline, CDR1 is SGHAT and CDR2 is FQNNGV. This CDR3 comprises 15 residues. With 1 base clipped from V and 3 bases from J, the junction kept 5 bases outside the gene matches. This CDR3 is CASSLVGQAIYEQYF. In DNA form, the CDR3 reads TGTGCCAGCAGCTTAGTGGGACAGGCGATCTACGAGCAGTACTTC.

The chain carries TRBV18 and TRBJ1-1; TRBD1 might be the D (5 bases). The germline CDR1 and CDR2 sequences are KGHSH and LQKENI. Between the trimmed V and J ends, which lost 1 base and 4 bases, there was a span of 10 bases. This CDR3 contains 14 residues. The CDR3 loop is CASSPRTFGTEAFF. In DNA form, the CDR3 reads TGTGCCAGCTCACCACGGACATTCGGCACTGAAGCTTTCTTT.

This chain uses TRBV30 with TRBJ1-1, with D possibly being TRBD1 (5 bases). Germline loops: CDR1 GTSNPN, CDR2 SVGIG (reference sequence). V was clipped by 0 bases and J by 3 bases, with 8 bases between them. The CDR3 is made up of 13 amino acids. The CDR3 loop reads CAWSVWGDTEAFF. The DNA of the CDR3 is TGTGCCTGGAGTGTCTGGGGCGACACTGAAGCTTTCTTT.

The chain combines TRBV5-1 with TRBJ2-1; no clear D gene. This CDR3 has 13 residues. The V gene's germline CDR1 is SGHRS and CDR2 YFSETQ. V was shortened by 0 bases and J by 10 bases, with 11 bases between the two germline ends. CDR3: CASSLVGSYEQFF. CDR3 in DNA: TGCGCCAGCAGCTTGGTAGGGTCTTACGAGCAGTTCTTC.

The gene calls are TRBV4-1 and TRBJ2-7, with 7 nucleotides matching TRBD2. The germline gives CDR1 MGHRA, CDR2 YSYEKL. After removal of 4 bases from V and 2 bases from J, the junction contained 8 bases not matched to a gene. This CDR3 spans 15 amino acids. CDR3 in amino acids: CASSPGRGGAYEQYF. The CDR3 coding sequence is TGCGCCAGCAGCCCTGGGAGGGGAGGCGCCTACGAGCAGTACTTC.

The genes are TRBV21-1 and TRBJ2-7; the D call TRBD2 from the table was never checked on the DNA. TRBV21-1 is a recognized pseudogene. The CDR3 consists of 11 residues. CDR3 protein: CASSLPYEQYF. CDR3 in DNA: TGTGCCAGCAGCCTCCCCTACGAGCAGTACTTC.

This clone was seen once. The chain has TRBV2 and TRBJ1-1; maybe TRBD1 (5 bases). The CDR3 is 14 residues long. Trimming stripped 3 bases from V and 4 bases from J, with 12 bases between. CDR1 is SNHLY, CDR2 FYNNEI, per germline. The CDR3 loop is CASSDRAGGTEAFF. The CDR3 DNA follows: TGTGCCAGCAGTGACAGGGCGGGAGGCACTGAAGCTTTCTTT.

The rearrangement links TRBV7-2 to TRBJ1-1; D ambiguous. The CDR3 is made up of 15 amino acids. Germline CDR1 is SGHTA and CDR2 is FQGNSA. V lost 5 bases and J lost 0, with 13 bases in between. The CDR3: CASSQVVRMNTEAFF. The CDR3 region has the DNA TGTGCCAGCAGCCAAGTGGTCCGCATGAACACTGAAGCTTTCTTT.